Listed here are 11 T cell receptor beta chains from one sample, sequenced in a study of blood T cell repertoires in COVID-19. TCRdb's table, derived via immunoSEQ multiplex PCR, lists solely in-frame clones and lacks some. There are over 200,000 clones in the sample; 80% to 85% occur only once, and approximately 4.7% lies in the top ten. Sequences were obtained from peripheral blood. All receptors derive from a man between 45 and 60 years old with active or convalescent COVID-19.

In its sample, this clone was seen once. This sequence joins TRBV10-3 and TRBJ2-2, with 10 bases identical to TRBD2. Germline V lookup: CDR1 ENHRY, CDR2 SYGVKD. The CDR3 has 18 amino acids. V lost 3 bases to trimming and J lost 0 bases; unmatched junction nucleotides: 7. DNA of the CDR3: TGTGCCATCAGTGAATTGCTAGCGGGGGCCGCGAACACCGGGGAGCTGTTTTTT. Its translation: CAISELLAGAANTGELFF.

The chain links TRBV5-1 to TRBJ2-7, with a tentative D call TRBD2 (6 bases). V was shortened by 4 bases and J by 7 bases, with 18 bases between the two germline ends. This CDR3 spans 14 amino acids. Germline V gene lookup returns CDR1 SGHRS and CDR2 YFSETQ. The CDR3: CASSRGDGLQEQYF. CDR3 bases: TGCGCCAGCAGCCGCGGGGACGGCTTACAGGAGCAGTACTTC.

The V and J genes are TRBV2 and TRBJ1-5; 9 positions match TRBD1. Germline V lookup: CDR1 SNHLY, CDR2 FYNNEI. The CDR3 is 15 residues long. V lost 6 bases and J lost 0; bases outside the gene matches: 3. The DNA for the CDR3 is TGTGCCAGCAGGGGGACAGGGACTAGCAATCAGCCCCAGCATTTT. This encodes CASRGTGTSNQPQHF.

The chain combines TRBV18 with TRBJ1-1; D perhaps matches TRBD1 (5 bases). Trimming took off 3 bases at V and 7 bases at J, with 21 bases between the two ends. The CDR3 totals 16 residues. Germline V gene lookup returns CDR1 KGHSH and CDR2 LQKENI. CDR3 nucleotides: TGTGCCAGCTCACCCCAAACCGCCCCGGGGGTGGTTGAAGCTTTCTTT. Its translation: CASSPQTAPGVVEAFF.

The chain uses TRBV9 and TRBJ2-2; 7 bases match TRBD1. CDR1 is SGDLS, CDR2 YYNGEE, per germline. The CDR3 has 14 residues. Unmatched junction bases numbered 3, after V lost 0 bases and J lost 7 bases. CDR3 sequence: CASSVGQGSGELFF. CDR3 nucleotides: TGTGCCAGCAGCGTAGGACAGGGTAGCGGGGAGCTGTTTTTT.

The gene calls are TRBV15 and TRBJ1-2, with D perhaps TRBD1 (6 bases). Germline loops: CDR1 LNHNV, CDR2 YYDKDF (reference sequence). V dropped 0 bases and J dropped 3 bases, with 14 bases sitting between them. The CDR3 is 16 amino acids. DNA for the CDR3: TGTGCCACCAGCAGAGATAGGAACAGGGAAGACTATGGCTACACCTTC. Translating it yields CATSRDRNREDYGYTF.

CDR3 protein: CASSKQGGGYTF. CDR3 DNA sequence: TGTGCCAGCAGTAAACAGGGAGGGGGCTACACCTTC. The chain has TRBV6-6 and TRBJ1-2, with a weak D call TRBD1 (6 bases). V lost 5 bases to trimming and J lost 8 bases, with 12 bases between them. Germline V gene sequence: CDR1 MNHNY, CDR2 SVGAGI (reference sequence). There are 12 residues in the CDR3.

The rearrangement links TRBV20-1 to TRBJ1-1; D is perhaps TRBD1 (6 bases). Germline V gives CDR1 DFQATT, CDR2 SNEGSKA (reference sequence). Trimming left V 3 bases short and J 1 base short, with 9 bases between. The CDR3 is made up of 13 amino acids. The CDR3 nucleotides are TGCAGTGCTAGTATAGGGGGGAACACTGAAGCTTTCTTT. As protein: CSASIGGNTEAFF.

The chain combines TRBV12-3 or TRBV12-4 with TRBJ1-2; D gene unclear. The CDR3 contains 12 residues. The V gene lost 5 bases and the J gene lost 5 bases, with 9 bases spanning the gap. In DNA, the CDR3 is TGTGCCAGCAGTCCTACTACTTATGGCTACACCTTC. Amino acids: CASSPTTYGYTF.

The V gene is TRBV5-4, the J gene TRBJ2-3; TRBD2 matches at 15 bases. CDR1 and CDR2 from the germline V gene are SGHNT and YYREEE (reference sequence). The CDR3 loop spans 16 amino acids. J gave up 6 bases and V 0 bases, and 2 bases lay outside the gene matches. CDR3 residues: CASSLAGTSGGDTQYF. The CDR3 region has the DNA TGTGCCAGCAGCTTGGCCGGGACTAGCGGGGGGGATACGCAGTATTTT.

As DNA, the CDR3 is TGTGCCAGCAGGTCGGGATTCAGCACAGATACGCAGTATTTT. Its protein is CASRSGFSTDTQYF. The chain recombines TRBV2 with TRBJ2-3, with a tentative D call TRBD2 (5 bases). This CDR3 comprises 14 residues. With 6 bases removed from V and 0 bases from J, the gap between germline ends came to 10 bases. CDR1 is SNHLY and CDR2 is FYNNEI in the germline V gene.